Each of the 31 T cell receptor beta chains below was sequenced from the same sample in a study of cytomegalovirus exposure and HLA in healthy donors. The PCR ran on 60 Vbeta and 13 Jbeta primers. The data were produced by immunoSEQ multiplex PCR, yet TCRdb's version contains in-frame clones alone and is incomplete. Of under 300,000 clones in the sample, around 80% were seen once. The sequencing input was PBMCs. The receptor set was obtained from a woman in her fifties or sixties in good health and CMV-seropositive.

V is TRBV7-8 and J is TRBJ2-1, with 8 positions matching TRBD1. CDR1 and CDR2 from the germline V gene are SGHVS and FQNEAQ. V lost 6 bases and J lost 3; bases outside the gene matches: 4. This CDR3 is 14 amino acids long. CDR3 residues: CASRPTGGYNEQFF. The DNA of the CDR3 is TGTGCCAGCAGGCCAACAGGGGGCTACAATGAGCAGTTCTTC. The full variable domain, completed using reference TRBV7-8 and TRBJ2-1, is GAGVSQSPRYKVAKRGQDVALRCDPISGHVSLFWYQQALGQGPEFLTYFQNEAQLDKSGLPSDRFFAERPEGSVSTLKIQRTQQEDSAVYLCASRPTGGYNEQFFGPGTRLTVL.

Concerning this clone itself: Other DNA sequences of this sample code for an identical CDR3. CDR3 in DNA: TGTGCCAGCAGCGCCGGGACAGGGGGCACTGAAGCTTTCTTT. This encodes CASSAGTGGTEAFF. The genes are TRBV9 and TRBJ1-1; 11 bases line up with TRBD1. The CDR3 extends over 14 amino acids. Germline V gene data show CDR1 as SGDLS and CDR2 as YYNGEE. Trimming took 3 bases from V and 4 from J; bases not matched to a gene: 2.

This clone was seen a single time. V usage is TRBV19 and J usage is TRBJ2-5; D is possibly TRBD2 (5 bases). The CDR3 length is 14 residues. V was shortened by 3 bases and J by 4 bases, with 12 bases between the two germline ends. CDR1 is LNHDA and CDR2 is SQIVND in the germline V gene (reference sequence). Here the CDR3 DNA reads TGTGCCAGTAGTATCACCGGGGTCGCAGAGACCCAGTACTTC. It translates to CASSITGVAETQYF.

V is TRBV18 and J is TRBJ2-7; a weak D match, TRBD1 (5 bases). The CDR3 has 16 amino acids. With 3 bases removed from V and 2 bases from J, the gap between germline ends came to 17 bases. CDR1 KGHSH and CDR2 LQKENI come from the germline V gene. In DNA form, the CDR3 reads TGTGCCAGCTCACCCCTTGGGCAGGGCCCAACCTACGAGCAGTACTTC. This sequence encodes CASSPLGQGPTYEQYF.

The chain carries TRBV5-1 and TRBJ2-7, with D possibly TRBD1 on 5 matching bases. Germline CDR1 reads SGHRS; CDR2 reads YFSETQ. This CDR3 region has 14 residues. V lost 8 bases and J 4 bases, leaving 19 bases between the germline ends. As DNA, the CDR3 is TGCGCCAGTTGGGCCATTGGGGCAGAGTACGAGCAGTACTTC. Its protein is CASWAIGAEYEQYF.

The rearrangement joins TRBV6-5 to TRBJ2-7, with D unclear. Germline V gene data show CDR1 as MNHEY and CDR2 as SVGAGI. With 6 bases removed from V and 6 bases from J, the gap between germline ends came to 18 bases. The CDR3 runs to 14 residues. CDR3 bases: TGTGCCAGCAGGAGGCCGGTAGATTCCGCCGAGCAGTACTTC. Encoded protein: CASRRPVDSAEQYF.

The rearrangement uses TRBV4-1 and TRBJ1-2, with D possibly TRBD1 on 6 matching bases. This CDR3 contains 16 residues. Germline CDR1 and CDR2: MGHRA and YSYEKL. V gave up 6 bases and J gave up 6 bases, with 23 bases separating them. The CDR3, as DNA: TGCGCCAGCAGGGGAGTTGGACAGAGGAGAGAGAATGGCTACACCTTC. Translating gives CASRGVGQRRENGYTF.

The DNA of the CDR3 is TGCGCCAGCAGCCCAGGGACTAGCCTTGGGGAGCAGTACTTC. This sequence encodes CASSPGTSLGEQYF. The genes are TRBV5-1 and TRBJ2-5, with 9 nucleotides matching TRBD2. Germline values: CDR1 SGHRS, CDR2 YFSETQ. V trimming: 4 bases; J trimming: 11 bases; junction bases outside the gene matches: 12. The length of the CDR3 is 14 residues.

The chain links TRBV9 to TRBJ1-1; no reliable D call. CDR1 is SGDLS and CDR2 is YYNGEE in the germline V gene. The CDR3 loop spans 14 amino acids. The V end was cut by 0 bases, the J end by 1 base, with 7 bases between. Here the CDR3 DNA reads TGTGCCAGCAGCGTAGACAGTGCGAACACTGAAGCTTTCTTT. This sequence encodes CASSVDSANTEAFF. Filled out from reference TRBV9 and TRBJ1-1, the complete variable domain reads DSGVTQTPKHLITATGQRVTLRCSPRSGDLSVYWYQQSLDQGLQFLIQYYNGEERAKGNILERFSAQQFPDLHSELNLSSLELGDSALYFCASSVDSANTEAFFGQGTRLTVV.

This chain uses TRBV5-6 with TRBJ1-5; a possible D gene is TRBD1 (6 bases). V gave up 1 base and J gave up 0 bases, with 8 bases separating them. Germline-derived CDR1 and CDR2 are SGHDT and YYEEEE. The CDR3 is 15 amino acids. The CDR3 loop reads CASSLRGTSNQPQHF. CDR3 nucleotides: TGTGCCAGCAGCTTGAGGGGGACTAGCAATCAGCCCCAGCATTTT.

The chain joins TRBV30 to TRBJ1-4; TRBD1 matches at 12 bases. Germline CDR1 is GTSNPN and CDR2 is SVGIG (reference sequence). The CDR3 has 14 residues. Trimming removed 0 bases from V and 8 bases from J; junction bases left unmatched: 1. CDR3 DNA sequence: TGTGCCTGGAGTGTCGGGACAGGGGGCGAAAAACTGTTTTTT. Encoded protein: CAWSVGTGGEKLFF.

The chain joins TRBV6-5 to TRBJ2-7; 7 bases are a match to TRBD2. There are 13 residues in the CDR3. Looked up from germline, CDR1 is MNHEY and CDR2 is SVGAGI. V dropped 8 bases and J dropped 3; count of bases not matched to a gene: 7. The CDR3 is CASSPTSDYEQYF. The CDR3 DNA is TGTGCCAGCTCTCCTACTAGCGACTACGAGCAGTACTTC.

The rearrangement joins TRBV28 to TRBJ2-1; 8 bases agree with TRBD2. There are 16 residues in the CDR3. The germline V gene has CDR1 MDHEN and CDR2 SYDVKM. Germline trimming cut 5 bases from V and 8 bases from J; bases unmatched to any gene: 14. The CDR3 nucleotides read TGTGCCAGCAGTCCCGTAGCGGGAATGGGTGGGGATGAGCAGTTCTTC. Translated: CASSPVAGMGGDEQFF.

The CDR3 DNA follows: TGTGCCAGCAGTGACAGGGGGGGTTGGACTGAAGCTTTCTTT. This sequence encodes CASSDRGGWTEAFF. The chain combines TRBV27 with TRBJ1-1, with TRBD1 matching 9 bases. This CDR3 contains 14 residues. Looked up from germline, CDR1 is MNHEY and CDR2 is SMNVEV (reference sequence). With V trimmed by 5 bases and J by 5 bases, 6 bases remained unmatched.

The genes are TRBV28 and TRBJ1-2; D gene unclear. Trimming removed 4 bases from V and 4 bases from J, with 16 bases in between. The CDR3 runs 15 residues. Germline CDR1 reads MDHEN; CDR2 reads SYDVKM. This chain's CDR3 is CASSSPSRGGYGYTF. CDR3 coding DNA: TGTGCCAGCAGTTCCCCTTCCCGTGGCGGCTATGGCTACACCTTC.

The CDR3, as DNA: TGCGCCAGCAGTGGGGGAGCTGGAGGGGTCACAGATACGCAGTATTTT. Encoded protein: CASSGGAGGVTDTQYF. The chain is built from TRBV10-2 and TRBJ2-3, with D maybe TRBD2 (6 bases). The ends were cut back, 4 bases at V and 2 bases at J, with 16 bases in the middle. The length of the CDR3 is 16 residues. Germline lookup yields CDR1 WSHSY and CDR2 SAAADI.

This rearrangement joins TRBV9 to TRBJ2-1, with D maybe TRBD1 (5 bases). The V gene lost 4 bases and the J gene lost 3 bases, with 8 bases spanning the gap. This CDR3 spans 13 amino acids. Germline V gene data show CDR1 as SGDLS and CDR2 as YYNGEE. CDR3 loop: CASSPQGYNEQFF. The CDR3 DNA reads TGTGCCAGCAGCCCCCAGGGCTACAATGAGCAGTTCTTC.

J is TRBJ2-5 and V is TRBV19; perhaps TRBD2 as D (7 bases). Trimming shortened V by 1 base and J by 2 bases, and 11 bases separated the two germline ends. CDR1 is LNHDA and CDR2 is SQIVND in the germline V gene (reference sequence). The length of the CDR3 is 15 residues. This chain's CDR3 is CASSIAGGLQETQYF. CDR3 sequence (DNA): TGTGCCAGTAGTATAGCCGGGGGGCTACAAGAGACCCAGTACTTC.

J is TRBJ2-7 and V is TRBV2; TRBD1 aligns across 9 bases. This CDR3 is 14 amino acids long. V lost 7 bases to trimming and J lost 5 bases; unmatched junction nucleotides: 9. CDR1 and CDR2 from the germline V gene are SNHLY and FYNNEI. In DNA form, the CDR3 reads TGTGCCAGCAACCCCCGGGACAGGGTCCACGAGCAGTACTTC. It is translated as CASNPRDRVHEQYF.

The DNA for the CDR3 is TGTGCCAGCAGCTTAGCGGGAGGAAGGAACGAGCAGTACTTC. It yields the protein CASSLAGGRNEQYF. This chain joins TRBV7-9 and TRBJ2-7, with D possibly being TRBD2 (6 bases). The CDR3 consists of 14 residues. Trimming cost V 0 bases and J 5 bases, with 11 bases left between them. Germline lookup yields CDR1 SEHNR and CDR2 FQNEAQ (reference sequence). The full variable domain, completed using reference TRBV7-9 and TRBJ2-7, is DTGVSQNPRHKITKRGQNVTFRCDPISEHNRLYWYRQTLGQGPEFLTYFQNEAQLEKSRLLSDRFSAERPKGSFSTLEIQRTEQGDSAMYLCASSLAGGRNEQYFGPGTRLTVT.

The rearrangement joins TRBV5-1 to TRBJ2-7; 11 bases agree with TRBD1. The J segment lost 4 bases and the V segment lost 4 bases, leaving 4 bases of the junction unmatched. Per the germline V gene, CDR1 is SGHRS and CDR2 is YFSETQ. The CDR3 contains 14 residues. The chain's CDR3 is CASSRTGGGYEQYF. CDR3 bases: TGCGCCAGCAGCCGGACAGGGGGCGGATACGAGCAGTACTTC.

This chain joins TRBV9 and TRBJ1-3; 8 bases agree with TRBD1. V lost 0 bases to trimming and J lost 0 bases; unmatched junction nucleotides: 2. The CDR3 runs 16 residues. Germline CDR1 is SGDLS and CDR2 is YYNGEE. Written as DNA, the CDR3 is TGTGCCAGCAGCGTAGTCGACAGGGGCTCTGGAAACACCATATATTTT. Translation gives CASSVVDRGSGNTIYF. Full variable domain (missing parts from reference TRBV9 and TRBJ1-3): DSGVTQTPKHLITATGQRVTLRCSPRSGDLSVYWYQQSLDQGLQFLIQYYNGEERAKGNILERFSAQQFPDLHSELNLSSLELGDSALYFCASSVVDRGSGNTIYFGEGSWLTVV.

The V and J genes are TRBV7-3 and TRBJ2-1, with D uncertain. V gave up 0 bases and J gave up 9 bases, with 6 bases separating them. This CDR3 has 12 amino acids. CDR1 and CDR2 (germline): SGHTA, FQGTGA. The CDR3 DNA reads TGTGCCAGCAGCTTAACAGCCGGTGAGCAGTTCTTC. Protein product: CASSLTAGEQFF.

The chain employs TRBV7-3 and TRBJ2-3, with TRBD2 identical over 12 bases. J was trimmed by 2 bases and V by 5 bases; bases with no gene match: 8. Germline CDR1 SGHTA, CDR2 FQGTGA. CDR3 length: 17 residues. DNA of the CDR3: TGTGCCAGCAGCCCGGGACTAGCGGGTACCTTCACAGATACGCAGTATTTT. It is translated as CASSPGLAGTFTDTQYF.

The rearrangement joins TRBV7-3 to TRBJ2-5; D might be TRBD2 (7 bases). The ends were cut back, 1 base at V and 2 bases at J, with 8 bases in the middle. CDR1 is SGHTA, CDR2 FQGTGA, per germline. The CDR3 extends over 14 amino acids. The CDR3 DNA is TGTGCCAGCAGCTTAAAGGGGGGGCAAGAGACCCAGTACTTC. As protein: CASSLKGGQETQYF.

This clone was counted a few times. This sequence joins TRBV19 and TRBJ1-5; tentative D call: TRBD1 (5 bases). The V gene's germline CDR1 is LNHDA and CDR2 SQIVND (reference sequence). The V gene lost 3 bases and the J gene lost 4 bases, with 13 bases spanning the gap. CDR3 length equals 15 residues. CDR3 in amino acids: CASSITPRGNQPQHF. CDR3 DNA sequence: TGTGCCAGTAGTATTACACCAAGGGGAAATCAGCCCCAGCATTTT.

The chain is built from TRBV19 and TRBJ2-1; D remains ambiguous. CDR3 length equals 12 residues. CDR1 and CDR2 from the germline V gene are LNHDA and SQIVND (reference sequence). V was shortened by 9 bases and J by 3 bases, with 9 bases between the two germline ends. The DNA for the CDR3 is TGTGCCAGGTACTACAACTACAATGAGCAGTTCTTC. Translation gives CARYYNYNEQFF.

The chain couples TRBV2 to TRBJ2-2; a weak D match, TRBD2 (7 bases). Trimming pared 6 bases from V and 1 base from J, leaving 15 bases between. Germline CDR1 reads SNHLY; CDR2 reads FYNNEI. This CDR3 has 16 residues. CDR3: CASSEGGRGNTGELFF. The CDR3 bases are TGTGCCAGCAGCGAGGGGGGGAGGGGGAACACCGGGGAGCTGTTTTTT.

The CDR3 DNA follows: TGTGCCACCAGCAGCACAATAGCGGGAGTGGGCAATGAGCAGTTCTTC. Translation: CATSSTIAGVGNEQFF. This rearrangement joins TRBV15 to TRBJ2-1, with 9 bases fitting TRBD2. Unmatched junction bases numbered 9, after V lost 3 bases and J lost 6 bases. Germline V gives CDR1 LNHNV, CDR2 YYDKDF (reference sequence). The CDR3 extends over 16 amino acids. The whole variable domain, filled in from reference TRBV15 and TRBJ2-1, reads DAMVIQNPRYQVTQFGKPVTLSCSQTLNHNVMYWYQQKSSQAPKLLFHYYDKDFNNEADTPDNFQSRRPNTSFCFLDIRSPGLGDTAMYLCATSSTIAGVGNEQFFGPGTRLTVL.

Only a few counts were recorded for this clone. V is TRBV14 and J is TRBJ2-5; 8 nucleotides match TRBD2. The CDR3 covers 15 residues. V lost 1 base and J lost 5; bases outside the gene matches: 6. The germline gives CDR1 SGHDN, CDR2 FVKESK. CDR3 in DNA: TGTGCCAGCAGCCAAGGGAGCGGGAGACTGGAGACCCAGTACTTC. Protein sequence: CASSQGSGRLETQYF.

As for this clone: One junction end disagrees with the germline gene, perhaps due to a read error. This chain connects TRBV29-1 to TRBJ1-2, with D hard to call. Germline V gene data show CDR1 as SQVTM and CDR2 as ANQGSEA. This CDR3 spans 12 amino acids. CDR3 bases: TGCAGCGTTTCGCTAGTCAACTATGGCCACACCTTC. Protein: CSVSLVNYGHTF.